Described below is a single TCR beta chain sequence and its context. The sample comes from a study of blood T cell repertoires in COVID-19. The CDR3 contains 13 residues. V was shortened by 9 bases and J by 9 bases, with 17 bases between the two germline ends. Germline loops: CDR1 KGHDR, CDR2 SFDVKD. In the original analysis: Estimated nucleated cell counts came from reference gene primer amplification. Clones were read by immunoSEQ multiplex PCR, and TCRdb kept only the in-frame ones, dropping some. V, J and clone size are those of that table, while D and trimming were read from the DNA. This sample has 250,000 to 350,000 clones, with over 75% found just once.

Sequencing was carried out using peripheral blood. The sequence was collected from a woman aged 50 to 60 with active or convalescent COVID-19. The rearrangement links TRBV24-1 to TRBJ1-5; D is possibly TRBD1 (5 bases). The CDR3 sequence is CATASGAQGPQHF. CDR3 nucleotide sequence: TGTGCCACCGCGAGCGGGGCTCAGGGGCCCCAGCATTTT.